Below, 8 T cell receptor beta chains from the same sample are listed, as sequenced in a study of blood T cell repertoires in COVID-19. Profiled with immunoSEQ multiplex PCR; TCRdb holds only in-frame clones, not every one. The sample shows approximately 130,000 clones, 85% to 90% of them seen only once. The sequencing input was peripheral blood. These receptors were collected from a human donor in a cohort sampled during active COVID-19.

The gene calls are TRBV6-2 or TRBV6-3 and TRBJ2-2, with 10 nucleotides matching TRBD2. V trimming: 6 bases; J trimming: 4 bases; junction bases outside the gene matches: 11. This CDR3 is 17 amino acids long. Germline CDR1 MNHEY, CDR2 SVGEGT. As DNA, the CDR3 is TGTGCCAGCAGCCCTCAAGGGACTAGCGCCCTCACCGGGGAGCTGTTTTTT. Translated, it gives CASSPQGTSALTGELFF.

The table lists this clone with many counts. The genes are TRBV30 and TRBJ1-1; the match to TRBD1 covers 9 bases. This CDR3 has 16 amino acids. Germline assignment: CDR1 GTSNPN and CDR2 SVGIG (reference sequence). After removal of 2 bases from V and 0 bases from J, the junction contained 7 bases not matched to a gene. CDR3: CAWSTGTGFLNTEAFF. In DNA form, the CDR3 reads TGTGCCTGGAGTACGGGGACAGGGTTTTTGAACACTGAAGCTTTCTTT.

This clone is a singleton in its sample. The chain is built from TRBV11-3 and TRBJ2-1; the match to TRBD2 covers 8 bases. CDR1 is SGHNT and CDR2 is YENEEA in the germline V gene. The CDR3 has 19 residues. After removal of 0 bases from V and 0 bases from J, the junction contained 10 bases not matched to a gene. The CDR3 protein is CASSLDSVLLADSYNEQFF. The CDR3 coding sequence is TGTGCCAGCAGCTTAGATTCCGTATTACTAGCGGACTCCTACAATGAGCAGTTCTTC.

The genes are TRBV10-3 and TRBJ2-2; 7 bases agree with TRBD1. The CDR3 has 14 residues. From germline, CDR1 is ENHRY and CDR2 SYGVKD. Trimming at V came to 10 bases and at J to 6 bases, leaving 11 bases not matched to a gene. The CDR3 protein is CATVRGGGSGELFF. The CDR3 bases are TGTGCCACGGTCAGAGGGGGCGGATCCGGGGAGCTGTTTTTT.

The chain uses TRBV5-4 and TRBJ2-1; possibly TRBD1 for D (6 bases). The CDR3 covers 13 residues. The ends were cut back, 0 bases at V and 8 bases at J, with 9 bases in the middle. Per the germline V gene, CDR1 is SGHNT and CDR2 is YYREEE (reference sequence). The CDR3, as DNA: TGTGCCAGCAGCTTGGACAGGGTCGATGAGCAGTTCTTC. It encodes CASSLDRVDEQFF.

The gene calls are TRBV28 and TRBJ2-7; TRBD1 might be the D (6 bases). Germline CDR1 MDHEN, CDR2 SYDVKM. V lost 5 bases and J 0 bases, leaving 17 bases between the germline ends. The length of the CDR3 is 16 residues. The CDR3 spells CASSALQGEGSYEQYV. The CDR3 region has the DNA TGTGCCAGCAGTGCCCTACAGGGAGAGGGCTCCTACGAGCAGTACGTC.

The J gene is TRBJ1-1, the V gene TRBV15; the match to TRBD1 covers 11 bases. CDR1 is LNHNV and CDR2 is YYDKDF in the germline V gene (reference sequence). CDR3 length equals 14 residues. With 9 bases clipped from V and 5 bases from J, the junction kept 8 bases outside the gene matches. CDR3 DNA sequence: TGTGCCACAGATGGCGGGACAGGGGGGACTGAAGCTTTCTTT. Encoded protein: CATDGGTGGTEAFF.

The CDR3 protein is CASSQQMAGAGANVLTF. Here the CDR3 DNA reads TGCGCCAGCAGCCAACAAATGGCAGGGGCTGGGGCCAACGTCCTGACTTTC. The V gene is TRBV4-3, the J gene TRBJ2-6, with D perhaps matching TRBD1 (6 bases). CDR1 is LGHNA, CDR2 YSLEER, per germline. The CDR3 length is 17 residues. V was trimmed by 2 bases and J by 2 bases, leaving 13 bases between them.